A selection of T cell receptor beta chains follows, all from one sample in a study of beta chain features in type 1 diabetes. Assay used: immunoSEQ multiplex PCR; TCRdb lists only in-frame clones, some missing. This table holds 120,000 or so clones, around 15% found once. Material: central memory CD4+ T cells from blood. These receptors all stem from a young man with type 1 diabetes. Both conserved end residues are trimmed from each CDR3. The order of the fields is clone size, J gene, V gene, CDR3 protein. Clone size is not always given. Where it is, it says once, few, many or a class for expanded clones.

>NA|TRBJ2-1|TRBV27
ASRLLDRNNEQF
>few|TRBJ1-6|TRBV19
ASSRHRDSTSPLH
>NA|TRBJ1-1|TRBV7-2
ANIPANTEAF
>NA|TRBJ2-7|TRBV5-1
ASSTQGVSYEQY
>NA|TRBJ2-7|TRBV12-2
ASRSPMDRDYEQY
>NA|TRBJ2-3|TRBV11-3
ASSLEGDGTQY
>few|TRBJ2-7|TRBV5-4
ASSLRGPRFNEQY
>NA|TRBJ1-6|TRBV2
ASTGQLDNSPLH
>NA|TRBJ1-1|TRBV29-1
SVERGQDTEAF
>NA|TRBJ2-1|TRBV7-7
ASSLVLAAYNEQF
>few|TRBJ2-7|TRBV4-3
ASSQQDRDYEQY
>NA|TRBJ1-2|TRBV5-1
ASTGQGNYGYT
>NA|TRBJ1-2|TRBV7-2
ASTGRRNYGYT
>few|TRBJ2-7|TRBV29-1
SVVRDRGPSFFQEQY
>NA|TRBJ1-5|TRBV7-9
ASSPQGEGQPQH
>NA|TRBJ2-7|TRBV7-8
ASSFIQSYEQY
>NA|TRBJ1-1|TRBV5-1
ASSFGGSAEAF
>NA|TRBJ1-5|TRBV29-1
SAGTGGNQPQH
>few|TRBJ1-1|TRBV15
ATSRPNTEAF
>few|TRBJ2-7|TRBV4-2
ASSPSSPDRGLYEQY
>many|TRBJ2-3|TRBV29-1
SVETGIDTQY
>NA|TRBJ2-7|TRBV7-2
ASTLGQSSEQY
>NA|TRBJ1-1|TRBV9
ASSVVNTEAF
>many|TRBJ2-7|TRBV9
ASSVGRGGLYEQY
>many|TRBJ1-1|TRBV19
ASSMPLLGTTEAF
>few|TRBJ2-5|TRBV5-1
ASSLGDRQETQY
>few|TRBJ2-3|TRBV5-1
ASSPTASDGEQY
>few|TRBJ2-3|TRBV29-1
SVEGLGGLAGGASTDTQY
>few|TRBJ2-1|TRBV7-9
ASSPPSGFYNEQF
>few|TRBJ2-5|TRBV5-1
ASSIRRDRGRGAQY
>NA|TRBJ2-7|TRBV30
AWSQLYEQY
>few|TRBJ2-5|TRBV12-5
ASGLVTGSIQETQY
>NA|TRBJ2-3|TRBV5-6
ASRGPLGSDTQY
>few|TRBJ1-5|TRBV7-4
ASKTYRGVQPQH
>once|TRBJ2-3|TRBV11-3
ASSKDSLLTDTQY